Only a few counts were recorded for the clone carrying this TCR beta chain. This entry belongs to a study of shared clonotypes between healthy human individuals. About the study: The composition of the donors was a couple of women and a few men aged 18 to 49. Donors had three CD4 naive, three CD4 memory, two CD8 naive and one CD8 memory plate apiece.

TCRdb's copy holds only in-frame clones and misses some; the assay was immunoSEQ multiplex PCR. The table has more than 900,000 clones, 70% to 80% seen once. The V and J ends lost 10 bases and 6 bases, in that order; junction bases with no gene match: 6. The CDR3 contains 13 residues. The V gene's germline CDR1 is LNHDA and CDR2 SQIVND (reference sequence). Each sample came from a Caucasian adult donor living in Nashville, Tennessee. This rearrangement joins TRBV19 to TRBJ1-2; 12 bases align to TRBD1. This receptor was obtained from a young man in good health. Some clones in this sample may be carry-over from other donors' samples. Material for sequencing was memory CD4+ T cells from PBMCs. Documented subset: CD45RA-negative fraction. CDR3 residues: CATGDRGPNGYTF. In nucleotides, the CDR3 is TGTGCCACAGGGGACAGGGGGCCTAATGGCTACACCTTC.